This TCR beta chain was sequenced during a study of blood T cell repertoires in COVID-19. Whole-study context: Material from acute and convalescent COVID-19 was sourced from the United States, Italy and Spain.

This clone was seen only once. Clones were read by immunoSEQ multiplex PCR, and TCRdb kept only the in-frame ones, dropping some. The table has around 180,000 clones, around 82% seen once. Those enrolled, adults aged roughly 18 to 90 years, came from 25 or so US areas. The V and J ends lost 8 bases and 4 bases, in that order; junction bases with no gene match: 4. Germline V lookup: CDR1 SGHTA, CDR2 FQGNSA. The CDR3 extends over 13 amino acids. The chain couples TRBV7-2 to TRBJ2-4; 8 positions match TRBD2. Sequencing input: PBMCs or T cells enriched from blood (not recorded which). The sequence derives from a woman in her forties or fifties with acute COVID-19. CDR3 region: CASPERGKNIQYF. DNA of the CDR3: TGTGCCAGCCCGGAGCGGGGGAAAAACATTCAGTACTTC.